The clone carrying this T cell receptor beta chain was seen a handful of times. The sample originates from a study of T-cell reconstitution after alpha-beta-depleted transplantation in children. Unique molecular identifiers featured in how the TCRbeta library was prepared. TCRdb called the PCR reads again in MiXCR, with one record for every CDR3 protein. The sample gives roughly 400,000 distinct CDR3 sequences, approximately 20% of which show up once; about 3.8% is in the top ten. The CDR3 runs 14 residues. J was trimmed by 2 bases and V by 4 bases; bases with no gene match: 5. Looked up from germline, CDR1 is MDHEN and CDR2 is SYDVKM.

The gene calls are TRBV28 and TRBJ2-7; 7 positions match TRBD1. The material was PBMCs from the stem cell graft donor, obtained from the stem cell graft. The clonotype was recovered from a human donor who donated a stem cell graft to a child with acute myeloid leukemia. This CDR3 is CASSSQGDTYEQYF. In DNA, the CDR3 is TGTGCCAGCAGTTCTCAGGGGGATACCTACGAGCAGTACTTC.